This is a list of T cell receptor beta chains from one sample in a study of identical twins. TCRdb reprocessed the 5' RACE reads via MiXCR and lists one record per CDR3 protein. The profile covers approximately 220,000 distinct CDR3 sequences, with 7.5% appearing a single time and about 1.9% taken by the ten largest. This sample also belongs to another study, concerning yellow fever vaccine responses in identical twins.

Specimen: memory (CD45RO+) T cells sorted from blood. Receptors originate from a woman aged 18-29 years in good health. CDR3s include the opening cysteine and the closing phenylalanine or tryptophan. A D gene is named only where the DNA matches it firmly. Rows give clone size only sometimes, using once, few, many, or a class for an expanded clone.

CASSTGDGEPQHF	TGTGCCAGCAGTACAGGAGATGGGGAGCCCCAGCATTTT	few	TRBV12-3/TRBV12-4	.	13	TRBJ1-5
CASSLQGTSTDTQYF	TGTGCCAGCAGTTTGCAGGGCACTAGCACAGATACGCAGTATTTT	few	TRBV27	.	15	TRBJ2-3
CASSLASGSRETQYF	TGTGCCAGCAGCTTAGCTAGCGGGAGCAGAGAGACCCAGTACTTC	.	TRBV11-2	TRBD2	15	TRBJ2-5
CAISDASGDSEQYF	TGTGCCATCAGTGATGCTAGCGGGGACTCTGAGCAGTACTTC	many	TRBV10-3	TRBD2	14	TRBJ2-7
CASSYQAGGRNEQFF	TGTGCCAGCAGTTACCAAGCGGGAGGGCGAAATGAGCAGTTCTTC	.	TRBV6-2/TRBV6-3	TRBD2	15	TRBJ2-1
CASRGDSTYFYEQYF	TGTGCCAGCAGGGGGGACAGCACATATTTCTACGAGCAGTACTTC	few	TRBV12-3/TRBV12-4	TRBD1	15	TRBJ2-7
CASSLGGFSYEQYF	TGTGCCAGCAGTTTAGGGGGCTTTTCCTACGAGCAGTACTTC	many	TRBV12-3/TRBV12-4	.	14	TRBJ2-7
CASSQVVNIQYF	TGTGCCAGCAGCCAAGTGGTAAACATTCAGTACTTC	.	TRBV14	.	12	TRBJ2-4
CASSFYAPGQGTDTQYF	TGTGCCAGCAGTTTTTACGCCCCGGGACAGGGCACAGATACGCAGTATTTT	.	TRBV27	TRBD1	17	TRBJ2-3
CASSQDVTSGSDTQYF	TGCGCCAGCAGCCAAGATGTGACTAGCGGGAGTGATACGCAGTATTTT	.	TRBV4-3	TRBD2	16	TRBJ2-3
CASSSTGKADTQYF	TGTGCCAGCAGTTCGACAGGGAAGGCAGATACGCAGTATTTT	many	TRBV6-5	TRBD1	14	TRBJ2-3
CASSAGLASLYNEQFF	TGTGCCAGCAGCGCGGGACTAGCGAGCCTCTACAATGAGCAGTTCTTC	.	TRBV9	TRBD2	16	TRBJ2-1
CATSRDGRSNQPQHF	TGTGCCACCAGCAGAGACGGACGGAGCAATCAGCCCCAGCATTTT	.	TRBV15	.	15	TRBJ1-5
CASSFPPGRTGGLGNQPQHF	TGTGCCAGCAGCTTTCCTCCCGGCCGAACAGGGGGCCTGGGCAATCAGCCCCAGCATTTT	few	TRBV11-2	TRBD1	20	TRBJ1-5
CASNREGISEQFF	TGTGCCAGCAACCGGGAGGGGATCAGTGAGCAGTTCTTC	few	TRBV28	TRBD2	13	TRBJ2-1
CASSPGPGLGGQPQHF	TGTGCCAGCAGCCCCGGCCCAGGGTTGGGGGGTCAGCCCCAGCATTTT	.	TRBV9	.	16	TRBJ1-5
CASSPLANYGYTF	TGTGCCAGCAGTCCCCTAGCTAACTATGGCTACACCTTC	many	TRBV12-3/TRBV12-4	.	13	TRBJ1-2
CSASRGSSYNEQFF	TGCAGTGCTAGTCGCGGGAGCTCCTACAATGAGCAGTTCTTC	few	TRBV20-1	TRBD2	14	TRBJ2-1
CSARPQLVSFWETQYF	TGCAGTGCTAGACCACAACTAGTGTCATTCTGGGAGACCCAGTACTTC	few	TRBV20-1	.	16	TRBJ2-5
CASSLGGGWPQHF	TGTGCCAGCAGCTTAGGGGGTGGGTGGCCCCAGCATTTT	many	TRBV7-6	.	13	TRBJ1-5
CASSRGWADTQYF	TGTGCCAGCAGTCGAGGATGGGCAGATACGCAGTATTTT	.	TRBV6-1	.	13	TRBJ2-3
CSVLQETQYF	TGCAGCGTACTCCAAGAGACCCAGTACTTC	many	TRBV29-1	.	10	TRBJ2-5
CSAFSTSESSYEQYF	TGCAGTGCTTTTTCGACTAGCGAGTCATCCTACGAGCAGTACTTC	.	TRBV20-1	TRBD2	15	TRBJ2-7
CASSQRYEQYF	TGTGCCAGCAGTCAGCGCTACGAGCAGTACTTC	many	TRBV12-3/TRBV12-4	.	11	TRBJ2-7
CASSRDFAGVETQYF	TGTGCCAGCAGCCGAGACTTTGCGGGGGTGGAGACCCAGTACTTC	many	TRBV4-2	TRBD2	15	TRBJ2-5
CASSVKGGAVNEQFF	TGTGCCAGCAGTGTAAAAGGGGGCGCCGTCAATGAGCAGTTCTTC	many	TRBV2	TRBD1	15	TRBJ2-1
CASSQLASNEQFF	TGTGCCAGCAGCCAATTAGCAAGCAATGAGCAGTTCTTC	.	TRBV3-1	.	13	TRBJ2-1